This TCR beta chain was sequenced in a study of Ad26.COV2.S vaccination and SARS-CoV-2 variants. Study-wide context: The Ad26.COV2.S arm of the COV1001 trial was where the donor was placed. Intramuscular Ad26.COV2.S doses were given once or twice, 56 days apart. Study results and limitations: Possibly, TCR breadth and depth analyses underestimated total T cell responses.

Treatment reported: 19 received Ad26.COV2.S at low or high dose, single or two shots; about 5 received placebo; per-sample allocation not given. Sampling was performed 63 days after the first vaccine or placebo injection. As for this clone: Its target is unknown.

The repertoire was sequenced with immunoSEQ multiplex PCR; TCRdb's copy has only in-frame clones and lacks some. Of roughly 680,000 clones listed, approximately 88% are singletons. The TCR originated in a person between 18 and 59 years old who received the Ad26.COV2.S COVID-19 vaccine or a placebo. Sequenced here: peripheral blood, sampled in a trial of Ad26.COV2.S vaccine versus placebo.

The CDR3 is CASSLDGYQPQHF. The CDR3 DNA sequence: TGTGCCAGCAGCTTGGACGGATATCAGCCCCAGCATTTT. This rearrangement joins TRBV5-4 to TRBJ1-5; unclear D gene. The CDR3 consists of 13 residues. Trimming left V 0 bases short and J 5 bases short, with 6 bases between. The germline CDR1 and CDR2 sequences are SGHNT and YYREEE (reference sequence).